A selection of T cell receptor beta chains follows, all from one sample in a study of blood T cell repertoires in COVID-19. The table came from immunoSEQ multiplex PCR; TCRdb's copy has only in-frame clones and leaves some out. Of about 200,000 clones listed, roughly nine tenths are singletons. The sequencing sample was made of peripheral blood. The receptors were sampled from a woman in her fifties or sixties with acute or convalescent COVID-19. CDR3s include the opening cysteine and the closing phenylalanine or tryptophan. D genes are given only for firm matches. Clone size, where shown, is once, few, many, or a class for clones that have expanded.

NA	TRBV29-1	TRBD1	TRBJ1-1	TGCAGCGCCCGTCGGGACAGCATTGGAGCTTTCTTT	CSARRDSIGAFF
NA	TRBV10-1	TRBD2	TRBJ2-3	TGCGCCAGCGGGAGCGGGACTAGCACAGATACGCAGTATTTT	CASGSGTSTDTQYF
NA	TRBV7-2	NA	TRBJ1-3	TGTGCCAGCACCCCGGGGAACGGAAACACCATATATTTT	CASTPGNGNTIYF
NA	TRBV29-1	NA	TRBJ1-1	TGCAGCGTTGTGGAGGGGCGGTTGAACACTGAAGCTTTCTTT	CSVVEGRLNTEAFF
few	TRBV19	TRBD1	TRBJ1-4	TGTGCCAGTAGTAGAGGGGACAGGCGCGAACGCGAAAAACTGTTTTTT	CASSRGDRREREKLFF
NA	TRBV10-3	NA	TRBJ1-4	TGTGCCATCAGGCGGGACCGGGGTGAAAAACTGTTTTTT	CAIRRDRGEKLFF
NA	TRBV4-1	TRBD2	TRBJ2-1	TGCGCCAGCAGCCAGGCCTCTAGCGGGGGGGCCAATGAGCAGTTCTTC	CASSQASSGGANEQFF
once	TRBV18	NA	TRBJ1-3	TGTGCCAGCTCAGTGGCAGGGCCTGGAAACACCATATATTTT	CASSVAGPGNTIYF
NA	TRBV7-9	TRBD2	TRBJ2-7	TGTGCCATAGGGACTAGCGGGTCCTACGAGCAGTACTTC	CAIGTSGSYEQYF
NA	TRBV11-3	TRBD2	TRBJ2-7	TGTGCCAGCAGCTTATTGGGGGGGGACTACGAGCAGTACTTC	CASSLLGGDYEQYF
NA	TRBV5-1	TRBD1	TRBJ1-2	TGCGCCAGCAGCTTGGTGACAGGGGTAACTAACTATGGCTACACCTTC	CASSLVTGVTNYGYTF
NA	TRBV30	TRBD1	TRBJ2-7	TGTGCCTGGGGTTCCGGGACAGGCCACCTTAGCTACGAGCAGTACTTC	CAWGSGTGHLSYEQYF
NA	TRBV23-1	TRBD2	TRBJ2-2	TGCGCCAGCAGTCAATTGGCTAGCGGGAGGGCAGGGGAGCTGTTTTTT	CASSQLASGRAGELFF
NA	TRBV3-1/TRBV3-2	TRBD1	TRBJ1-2	TGTGCCAGCAGCCAAGATAGAGCAGGGGGTAACTATGGCTACACCTTC	CASSQDRAGGNYGYTF
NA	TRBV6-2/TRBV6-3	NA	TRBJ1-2	TGTGCCAGCATCCCAAACCCGGGGTCCTCCAACTATGGCTACACCTTC	CASIPNPGSSNYGYTF
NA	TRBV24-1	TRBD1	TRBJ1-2	TGTGCCACCGCTTATCCACAGGGGAAAACAGGGGTCTCCTATGGCTACACCTTC	CATAYPQGKTGVSYGYTF
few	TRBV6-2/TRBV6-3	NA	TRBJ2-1	TGTGCCAGCAGTTCACAGGGTCTGCCGAACAATGAGCAGTTCTTC	CASSSQGLPNNEQFF
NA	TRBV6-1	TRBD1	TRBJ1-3	TGTGCCAGCAGTGAGGACAGGGGAAACACCATATATTTT	CASSEDRGNTIYF
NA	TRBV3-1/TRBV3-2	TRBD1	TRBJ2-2	TGTGCCAGCAGCCCTGACAGGGGTTTTGACACCGGGGAGCTGTTTTTT	CASSPDRGFDTGELFF
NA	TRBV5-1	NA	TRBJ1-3	TGCGCCAGCAGCTTGGGCGGGTATCCTGGAAACACCATATATTTT	CASSLGGYPGNTIYF
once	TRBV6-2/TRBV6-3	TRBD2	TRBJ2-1	TGTGCCAGCAGTACCCGGACTAGCGGCTCCTACAATGAGCAGTTCTTC	CASSTRTSGSYNEQFF
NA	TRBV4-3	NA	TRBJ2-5	TGCGCCAGCAGCCAAGAGGCTCGGGGAGAGACCCAGTACTTC	CASSQEARGETQYF
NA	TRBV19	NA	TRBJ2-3	TGTGCCAGTACCCCGGAACAGCTCACAGATACGCAGTATTTT	CASTPEQLTDTQYF
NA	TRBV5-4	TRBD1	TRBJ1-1	TGTGCCAGCAGCAATCCTGGGACAGGGGAGTTGACTGAAGCTTTCTTT	CASSNPGTGELTEAFF
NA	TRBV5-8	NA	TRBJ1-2	TGTGCCAGCAGCTTGTCCAATCTATATGGCTACACCTTC	CASSLSNLYGYTF
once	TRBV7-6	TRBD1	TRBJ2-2	TGTGCCAGCAGCTCGCCACTTCGACAGGGGACCGGGGAGCTGTTTTTT	CASSSPLRQGTGELFF
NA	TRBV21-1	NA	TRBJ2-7	TGTGCCAGCAGCCGTACAGAAGCTTACGAGCAGTACTTC	CASSRTEAYEQYF
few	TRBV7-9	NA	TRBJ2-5	TGTGCCAGCAGTTCATCGTGGGGGCTGGAGACCCAGTACTTC	CASSSSWGLETQYF
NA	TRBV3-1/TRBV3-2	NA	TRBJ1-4	TGTGCCAGCAGCCAAGTCGGCCAGGTTGATGAAAAACTGTTTTTT	CASSQVGQVDEKLFF
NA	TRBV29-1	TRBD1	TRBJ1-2	TGCAGCGTTTCGGGACAGGAGAACTATGGCTACACCTTC	CSVSGQENYGYTF
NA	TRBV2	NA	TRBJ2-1	TGTGCCAGCAGTGATCGTGCTAGGTACAATGAGCAGTTCTTC	CASSDRARYNEQFF
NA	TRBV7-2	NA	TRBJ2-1	TGTGCCAGCAGCTTATCTGCAGGGTCCTACAATGAGCAGTTCTTC	CASSLSAGSYNEQFF
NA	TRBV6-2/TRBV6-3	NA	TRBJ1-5	TGTGCCAGCAGTTCCCCGGACAGCAGTAATCAGCCCCAGCATTTT	CASSSPDSSNQPQHF
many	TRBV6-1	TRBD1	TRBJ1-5	TGTGCCAGCAGTGAAGCCACAGGGGGAGGTCAGCCCCAGCATTTT	CASSEATGGGQPQHF
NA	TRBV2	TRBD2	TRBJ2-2	TGTGCCAGCAGGCCTAGCGGGAGCTCCGGGCTGTTTTTT	CASRPSGSSGLFF
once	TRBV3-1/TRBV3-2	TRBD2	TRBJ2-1	TGTGCCAGCAGCCCCGGGACTAGCGACTACAATGAGCAGTTCTTC	CASSPGTSDYNEQFF
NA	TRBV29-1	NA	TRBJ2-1	TGCAGCGTGGGGGCCCATTTCAATGAGCAGTTCTTC	CSVGAHFNEQFF
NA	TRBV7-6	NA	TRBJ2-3	TGTGCCAGCAGCTCTTCGCCTACAGGGCCCAGCACAGATACGCAGTATTTT	CASSSSPTGPSTDTQYF
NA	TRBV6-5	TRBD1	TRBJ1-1	TGTGCCAGCAGCTCGACAGGGGTCACTGAAGCTTTCTTT	CASSSTGVTEAFF
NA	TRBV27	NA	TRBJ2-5	TGTGCCAGCAGTTCGGGCGGCCGGGGGCAAGAGACCCAGTACTTC	CASSSGGRGQETQYF
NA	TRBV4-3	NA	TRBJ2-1	TGCGCCAGCAGCCAAGGGCCCTACAATGAGCAGTTCTTC	CASSQGPYNEQFF
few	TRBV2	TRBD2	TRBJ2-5	TGTGCCAGCAGTGGCACAGCGGGGGGAGAGACCCAGTACTTC	CASSGTAGGETQYF
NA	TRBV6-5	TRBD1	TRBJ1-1	TGTGCCAGCAACAACAACAGGGGGCACGCTTTCTTT	CASNNNRGHAFF
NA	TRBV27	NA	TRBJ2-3	TGTGCCAGCAAGGGGCTCGGGGATACGCAGTATTTT	CASKGLGDTQYF
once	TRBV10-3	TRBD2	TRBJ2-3	TGTGCCATCAGTGAGTCAATAGCGGGGGGTCCTAGCACAGATACGCAGTATTTT	CAISESIAGGPSTDTQYF
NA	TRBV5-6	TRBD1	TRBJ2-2	TGTGCCAGCAGCTTGGACAGGGGGTCTGGCACCGGGGAGCTGTTTTTT	CASSLDRGSGTGELFF
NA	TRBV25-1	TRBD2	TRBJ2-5	TGTGCCAGCAGTGACGCTCGAAGGACTAGAACGGAATCGGAGACCCAGTACTTC	CASSDARRTRTESETQYF
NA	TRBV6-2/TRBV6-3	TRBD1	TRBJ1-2	TGTGCCAGCAGCTCAGGACAGGGGCGATCTCTCTATGGCTACACCTTC	CASSSGQGRSLYGYTF
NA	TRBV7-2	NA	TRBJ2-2	TGTGCCAGCAGCCCCTGGGCGGGACTCAACACCGGGGAGCTGTTTTTT	CASSPWAGLNTGELFF
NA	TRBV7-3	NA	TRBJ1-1	TGTGCCAGCAGCTTATCGGGAGGGGGAGGCACTGAAGCTTTCTTT	CASSLSGGGGTEAFF
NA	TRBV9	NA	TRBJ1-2	TGTGCCAGCAGCGTAGGGCGGGGTACGTGGGGCTACACCTTC	CASSVGRGTWGYTF
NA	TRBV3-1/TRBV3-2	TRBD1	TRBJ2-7	TGTGCCAGCAGCGAACTGGACAGGGGGCCCCTCGAGCAGTACTTC	CASSELDRGPLEQYF
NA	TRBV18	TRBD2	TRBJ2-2	TGTGCCAGCTCACCTGGACTAGCGGTGAACACCGGGGAGCTGTTTTTT	CASSPGLAVNTGELFF
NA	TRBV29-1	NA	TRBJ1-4	TGCAGCGTTGCGGGGGGCTTCAGGGAAAAACTGTTTTTT	CSVAGGFREKLFF
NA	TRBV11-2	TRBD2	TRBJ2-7	TGTGCCAGCAGGGCGAGGGAGGGTTTTCAGGAGCAGTACTTC	CASRAREGFQEQYF